This record concerns one TCR beta chain sequence. Its antigen is still unknown. The CDR3 is 11 residues long. Germline lookup yields CDR1 SEHNR and CDR2 FQNEAQ (reference sequence). V was cut by 5 bases and J by 4 bases, with 4 bases left in between. These data belong to a study of cytomegalovirus exposure and HLA in healthy donors. The study's findings and limits: The classifier, whose performance was assessed in both the original and validation cohorts, reportedly diagnosed cytomegalovirus status with high specificity and sensitivity.

TCRdb's table, derived via immunoSEQ multiplex PCR, lists solely in-frame clones and lacks some. The data hold about 250,000 clones, with roughly 87% observed a single time. The receptor was isolated from a man younger than 30 in good health and CMV-seropositive. The sequencing sample was made of PBMCs. The chain couples TRBV7-9 to TRBJ2-3, with D hard to call. CDR3 in amino acids: CASSPADTQYF. CDR3 bases: TGTGCCAGCAGCCCTGCAGATACGCAGTATTTT.